The present TCR beta chain was sequenced within a study of shared clonotypes between healthy human individuals. Whole-study results and caveats: Memory subsets generally showed lower estimated richness than naive subsets.

All donors were Caucasian adults living in Nashville, Tennessee. Splitting the CD4+ cells yielded a CD45RA+ naive subset and a CD45RA-negative memory subset. As for this clone: Antigen: not known.

Authors' data handling: As immunoSEQ supplied junction-only sequences (without quality scores), filtering differed. Sequenced by immunoSEQ multiplex PCR; TCRdb stores in-frame clones only, minus some. That table is the source of V, J and clone size, and D and trimming were worked out from the DNA. The sample consists of 2 million to 3 million clones, around nine tenths of them appearing once. Germline V lookup: CDR1 SQVTM, CDR2 ANQGSEA. The CDR3 consists of 13 residues. Deletions cut 4 bases from V and 1 base from J, with 11 bases between. The TCR comes from a man aged 18 to 30 in good health. V usage is TRBV29-1 and J usage is TRBJ2-7; D is unclear. Source material: naive CD4+ T cells sorted from blood. Subset noted: CD45RA+ positively selected. As DNA, the CDR3 is TGCAGCGTTGCGCGACCGCTATCCTACGAGCAGTACTTC. As protein: CSVARPLSYEQYF.